The 14 T cell receptor beta chains given below trace back to one sample, sequenced in a study of post-analysis software for immune sequencing data. Whole-study findings and limits: Elevated frequency relative to controls characterized roughly 5 TRBV segments in patients, TRBV5-6, TRBV5-1 and TRBV20-1 among them.

Unique molecular identifiers were built into the TCR beta cDNA libraries. TCRdb re-called the PCR reads through MiXCR, storing one row per CDR3 protein. The table shows some 690,000 distinct CDR3 sequences, with roughly three fifths occurring only once. Their antigens remain unidentified. What was sequenced was blood. Receptor source: a girl aged 2 to 10 with multiple sclerosis.

This chain connects TRBV2 to TRBJ2-5; 13 positions agree with TRBD2. V lost 5 bases and J lost 6; bases outside the gene matches: 9. From germline, CDR1 is SNHLY and CDR2 FYNNEI. The CDR3 has 16 amino acids. CDR3 protein: CASSSEGTSGVKTQYF. In DNA, the CDR3 is TGTGCCAGCAGTTCCGAAGGGACTAGCGGGGTCAAGACCCAGTACTTC. The full variable domain, its missing parts supplied by reference TRBV2 and TRBJ2-5, is EPEVTQTPSHQVTQMGQEVILRCVPISNHLYFYWYRQILGQKVEFLVSFYNNEISEKSEIFDDQFSVERPDGSNFTLKIRSTKLEDSAMYFCASSSEGTSGVKTQYFGPGTRLLVL.

The V and J genes are TRBV7-8 and TRBJ1-4; no firm D call. V was cut by 5 bases and J by 0 bases, with 7 bases left in between. Germline assignment: CDR1 SGHVS and CDR2 FQNEAQ. This CDR3 contains 14 residues. Here the CDR3 reads CASSIGSTNEKLFF. The CDR3 DNA sequence: TGTGCCAGCAGCATAGGATCAACTAATGAAAAACTGTTTTTT.

This clonotype was seen a handful of times. V is TRBV12-3 or TRBV12-4 and J is TRBJ2-7; possibly TRBD1 or TRBD2 for D (6 bases each). There are 13 residues in the CDR3. Trimming cost V 6 bases and J 7 bases, with 16 bases left between them. CDR3 DNA: TGTGCCAGCAGCGGGGGCCGGGGTGATGAGCAGTACTTC. Protein product: CASSGGRGDEQYF.

A few counts support this clonotype. The chain is built from TRBV12-3 or TRBV12-4 and TRBJ2-5; no clear D. V was clipped by 2 bases and J by 5 bases, with 12 bases between them. The CDR3 totals 14 residues. As DNA, the CDR3 is TGTGCCAGCAGTTTAAGGACGTATGGGGAGACCCAGTACTTC. It specifies CASSLRTYGETQYF.

This chain joins TRBV10-1 and TRBJ2-3; 10 positions match TRBD1. Germline V CDR1 and CDR2: WNHNN, SYGVQD (reference sequence). Germline trimming cut 8 bases from V and 4 bases from J; bases unmatched to any gene: 12. The CDR3 runs 16 residues. For the CDR3, the DNA is TGCGCCAGCTCCAAGACCGGGACAGGGGATTCAGATACGCAGTATTTT. Amino acids: CASSKTGTGDSDTQYF.

The CDR3 nucleotides are TGTGCCAGCAGTGGCCAAACGTACTCTGGGGCCAACGTCCTGACTTTC. This translates into CASSGQTYSGANVLTF. The chain links TRBV6-4 to TRBJ2-6; D unclear. CDR1 and CDR2 (germline): MRHNA, SNTAGT. V lost 4 bases, J lost 0 bases, and 10 bases lay in between. This CDR3 comprises 16 residues.

The chain carries TRBV21-1 and TRBJ1-1; the table's TRBD1 call for D was not verified on the DNA. TRBV21-1 is classified as a pseudogene. CDR3 length equals 14 residues. CDR3 DNA: TGTGCCAGCAGCAAACGGGGGCGATGCGCTGAAGCTTTCTTT. Translated, it gives CASSKRGRCAEAFF.

V gene TRBV5-1 combines with J gene TRBJ1-5, with TRBD1 identical over 9 bases. V lost 7 bases and J lost 7; bases outside the gene matches: 12. Germline CDR1 SGHRS, CDR2 YFSETQ. The CDR3 length is 15 residues. The CDR3 nucleotides are TGCGCCAGCGCCCCGGACAGGGGTTTTGGACAGCCCCAGCATTTT. Amino acids: CASAPDRGFGQPQHF.

This clonotype occurred once. This chain links TRBV12-3 or TRBV12-4 with TRBJ2-1; TRBD2 might be the D (5 bases). Trimming took 5 bases from V and 0 from J, leaving 20 bases between them. The CDR3 runs 18 residues. The CDR3 protein is CASSRGRPKSPSYNEQFF. The CDR3 DNA sequence: TGTGCCAGCAGTCGGGGAAGGCCGAAGTCTCCCTCCTACAATGAGCAGTTCTTC.

This rearrangement joins TRBV5-1 to TRBJ2-6, with D maybe TRBD2 (5 bases). Trimming removed 2 bases from V and 0 bases from J, with 9 bases in between. Germline V CDR1 and CDR2: SGHRS, YFSETQ. The CDR3 is 16 residues long. The CDR3 is CASSLTGNSGANVLTF. The DNA of the CDR3 is TGCGCCAGCAGCTTAACGGGAAACTCTGGGGCCAACGTCCTGACTTTC.

This clonotype was observed at least ten times. The chain employs TRBV7-2 and TRBJ2-1; no clear D. CDR3 length: 12 amino acids. CDR1 is SGHTA and CDR2 is FQGNSA in the germline V gene. Between the trimmed V and J ends, which lost 3 bases and 4 bases, there was a span of 4 bases. CDR3: CASSLVYNEQFF. The CDR3 coding sequence is TGTGCCAGCAGCTTGGTTTACAATGAGCAGTTCTTC.

The chain uses TRBV4-1 and TRBJ2-3, with 11 bases lining up with TRBD1. Germline lookup yields CDR1 MGHRA and CDR2 YSYEKL. This CDR3 has 20 residues. J lost 2 bases, V lost 0 bases, and 13 bases had no gene match. The CDR3 DNA is TGCGCCAGCAGCCAAGATGGGGGACAGGGGGGCCTCGGATCCACAGATACGCAGTATTTT. It specifies CASSQDGGQGGLGSTDTQYF.

This chain uses TRBV6-5 with TRBJ2-3, with D unresolved. Trimming pared 8 bases from V and 7 bases from J, leaving 13 bases between. The CDR3 is 12 amino acids. Germline CDR1 and CDR2: MNHEY and SVGAGI. CDR3 protein: CASSGPSNTQYF. CDR3 DNA sequence: TGTGCCAGCTCTGGGCCGAGCAATACGCAGTATTTT.

This clonotype showed up just a few times. The chain joins TRBV2 to TRBJ2-7, with a tentative D call TRBD1 (6 bases). The CDR3 runs to 14 residues. Looked up from germline, CDR1 is SNHLY and CDR2 is FYNNEI. V was pared by 6 bases and J by 2 bases, with 14 bases between. The CDR3 bases are TGTGCCAGCAGGGAACAGGGCCCTACCTACGAGCAGTACTTC. Its protein product is CASREQGPTYEQYF.